This paragraph reports one T cell receptor (beta chain). V dropped 2 bases and J dropped 2 bases, with 10 bases sitting between them. The germline gives CDR1 DFQATT, CDR2 SNEGSKA (reference sequence). CDR3 length equals 14 residues. The data were obtained in a study of T cells in Graves' hyperthyroidism and ophthalmopathy. RNA transcripts were the template for amplifying TCR beta CDR3 regions. The HTBI set primed first-round TCR CDR3 RT-PCR. TCRdb passed the multiplex PCR reads through MiXCR, listing each CDR3 protein once. The table includes over 500,000 distinct CDR3 sequences, less than 15% detected once.

The receptor's source is a woman in her thirties or forties with Graves' hyperthyroidism. The rearrangement joins TRBV20-1 to TRBJ1-5; D ambiguous. The sequenced material came from blood. The CDR3 is CSARRRGGNQPQHF. Here the CDR3 DNA reads TGCAGTGCTAGAAGGAGAGGAGGCAATCAGCCCCAGCATTTT.